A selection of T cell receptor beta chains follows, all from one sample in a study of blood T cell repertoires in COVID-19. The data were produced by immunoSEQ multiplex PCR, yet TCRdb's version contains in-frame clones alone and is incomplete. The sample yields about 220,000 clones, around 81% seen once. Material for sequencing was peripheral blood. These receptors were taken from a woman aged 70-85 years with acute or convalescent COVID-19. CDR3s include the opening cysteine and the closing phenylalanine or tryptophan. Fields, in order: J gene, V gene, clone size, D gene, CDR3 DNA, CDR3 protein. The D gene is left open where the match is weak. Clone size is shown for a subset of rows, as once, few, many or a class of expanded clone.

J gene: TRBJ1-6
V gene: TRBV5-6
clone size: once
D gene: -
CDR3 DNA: TGTGCCAGCAGCTTGGGAACGGGGTCACCCCTCCACTTT
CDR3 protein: CASSLGTGSPLHF

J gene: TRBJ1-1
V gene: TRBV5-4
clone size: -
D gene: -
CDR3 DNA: TGTGCCAGCAGCCACAGGGACACTGAAGCTTTCTTT
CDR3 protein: CASSHRDTEAFF

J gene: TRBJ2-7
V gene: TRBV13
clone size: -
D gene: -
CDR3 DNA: TGTGCCAGCAGCTTACCTCGTCTCGGCTACGAGCAGTACTTC
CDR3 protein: CASSLPRLGYEQYF

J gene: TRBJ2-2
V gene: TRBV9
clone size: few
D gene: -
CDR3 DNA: TGTGCCAGCAGCGTTGAGGGGACAATGAACACCGGGGAGCTGTTTTTT
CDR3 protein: CASSVEGTMNTGELFF

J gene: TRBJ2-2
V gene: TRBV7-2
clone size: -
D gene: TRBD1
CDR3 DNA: TGTGCCAGCAGCTCCCAGGGGGAGGGGGAGCTGTTTTTT
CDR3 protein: CASSSQGEGELFF

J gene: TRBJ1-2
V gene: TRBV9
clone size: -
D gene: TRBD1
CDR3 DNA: TGTGCCAGCAGCGTAGGGGGACAGGGATTGGGCTATGGCTACACCTTC
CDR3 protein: CASSVGGQGLGYGYTF

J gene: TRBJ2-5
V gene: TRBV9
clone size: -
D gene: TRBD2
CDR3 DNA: TGTGCCAGCAGCGTAGGGAGTAGCGGGGGGGTCGAGACCCAGTACTTC
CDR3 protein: CASSVGSSGGVETQYF

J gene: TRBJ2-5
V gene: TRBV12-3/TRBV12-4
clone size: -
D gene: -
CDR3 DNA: TGTGCCAGCAGCCCTAGACAGGCGGAGACCCAGTACTTC
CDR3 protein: CASSPRQAETQYF

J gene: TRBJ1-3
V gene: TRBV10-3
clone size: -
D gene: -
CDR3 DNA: TGTGCCATCAACAGTTACGGAAACACCATATATTTT
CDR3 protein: CAINSYGNTIYF

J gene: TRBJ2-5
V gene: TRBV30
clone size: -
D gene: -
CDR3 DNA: TGTGCCTGGAGTCCTGGTCCGGGGGCCCAGTACTTC
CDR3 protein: CAWSPGPGAQYF

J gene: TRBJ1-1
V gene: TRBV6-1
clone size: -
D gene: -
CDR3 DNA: TGTGCCAGCAGTGAATATACAAGAGGAGCTTTCTTT
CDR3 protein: CASSEYTRGAFF

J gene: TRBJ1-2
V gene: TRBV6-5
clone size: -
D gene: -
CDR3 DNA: TGTGCCAGCCTCCTCTTTGCGGGGGTGGGCTATGGCTACACCTTC
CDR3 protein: CASLLFAGVGYGYTF

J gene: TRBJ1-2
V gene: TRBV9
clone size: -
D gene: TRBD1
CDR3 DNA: TGTGCCAGCAGTGCCGACAGGGGTGCTTATGGCTACACCTTT
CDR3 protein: CASSADRGAYGYTF

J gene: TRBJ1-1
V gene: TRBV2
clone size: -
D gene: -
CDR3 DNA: TGTGCCAGCAGCAGGGATGTGACTGAAGCTTTCTTT
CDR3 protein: CASSRDVTEAFF

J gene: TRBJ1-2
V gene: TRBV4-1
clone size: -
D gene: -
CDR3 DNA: TGCGCCAGCAGCCAAGGAAGGGGCACCAACTATGGCTACACCTTC
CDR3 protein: CASSQGRGTNYGYTF

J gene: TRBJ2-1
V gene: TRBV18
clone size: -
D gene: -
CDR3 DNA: TGTGCCAGCTCCCGAGAGGGGGATGAGCAGTTCTTC
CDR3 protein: CASSREGDEQFF

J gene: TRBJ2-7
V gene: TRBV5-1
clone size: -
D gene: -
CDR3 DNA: TGCGCCAGCAGCCCGACAGGGACTAGAGAGCAGTACTTC
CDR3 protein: CASSPTGTREQYF

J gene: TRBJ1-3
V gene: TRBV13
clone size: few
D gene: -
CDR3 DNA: TGTGCCAGCAGGCTACAGGGTAGTGCTGGAAACACCATATATTTT
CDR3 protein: CASRLQGSAGNTIYF

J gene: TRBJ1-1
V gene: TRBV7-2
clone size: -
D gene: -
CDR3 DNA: TGTGCCAGCAGCCCTCGGGAAGGGATGAACACTGAAGCTTTCTTT
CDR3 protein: CASSPREGMNTEAFF

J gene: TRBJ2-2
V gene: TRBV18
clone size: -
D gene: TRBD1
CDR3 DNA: TGTGCCAGCTCACCACAAACAGGGGGCGACACCGGGGAGCTGTTTTTT
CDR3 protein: CASSPQTGGDTGELFF

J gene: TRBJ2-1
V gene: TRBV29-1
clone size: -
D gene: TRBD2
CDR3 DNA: TGCAGCATAATGACTAGCGGGGGGGTTGGACGATACAATGAGCAGTTCTTC
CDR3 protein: CSIMTSGGVGRYNEQFF

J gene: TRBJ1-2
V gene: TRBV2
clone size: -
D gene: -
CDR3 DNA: TGTGCCAGCGGTCCAGGGAACTATGGCTACACCTTC
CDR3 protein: CASGPGNYGYTF

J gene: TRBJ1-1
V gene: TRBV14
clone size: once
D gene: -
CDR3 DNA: TGTGCCAGCAGCCAAGTTAGGTGGAGCACTGAAGCTTTCTTT
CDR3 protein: CASSQVRWSTEAFF

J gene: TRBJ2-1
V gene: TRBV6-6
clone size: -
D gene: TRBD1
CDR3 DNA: TGTGCCAGCAGTTACTCTTCGACAGGGGGGGTCTTC
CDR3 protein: CASSYSSTGGVF

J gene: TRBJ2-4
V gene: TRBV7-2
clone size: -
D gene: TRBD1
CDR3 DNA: TGTGCCAGCAGCTTTGATGGACAGGGTAATCCCAAAAACATTCAGTACTTC
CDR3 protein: CASSFDGQGNPKNIQYF

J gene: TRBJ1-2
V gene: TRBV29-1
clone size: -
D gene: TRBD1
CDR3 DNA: TGCAGCGTTGGGGACAGGGAAAACTATGGCTACACCTTC
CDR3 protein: CSVGDRENYGYTF

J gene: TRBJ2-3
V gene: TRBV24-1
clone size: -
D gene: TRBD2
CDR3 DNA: TGTGCCACCAGTGATAATAAAGCGGGGGGGCCGAAAGATACGCAGTATTTT
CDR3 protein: CATSDNKAGGPKDTQYF

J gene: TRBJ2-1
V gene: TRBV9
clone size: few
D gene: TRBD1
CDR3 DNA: TGTGCCAGCAGCCCCGGGACAGGGGGATACAATGAGCAGTTCTTC
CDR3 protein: CASSPGTGGYNEQFF

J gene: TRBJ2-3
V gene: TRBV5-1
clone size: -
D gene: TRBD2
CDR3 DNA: TGCGCCAGCAGCCGTCGGGGGGGCACTAGCACAGATACGCAGTATTTT
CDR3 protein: CASSRRGGTSTDTQYF

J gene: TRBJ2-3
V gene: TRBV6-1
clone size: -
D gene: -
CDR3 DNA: TGTGCCAGCAGTGAAGCCATGGTCACGGGTGGCGATACGCAGTATTTT
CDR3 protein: CASSEAMVTGGDTQYF

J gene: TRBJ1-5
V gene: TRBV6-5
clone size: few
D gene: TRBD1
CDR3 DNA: TGTGCCAGCAGTTACCGGACAGGGAATCAGCCCCAGCATTTT
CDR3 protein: CASSYRTGNQPQHF

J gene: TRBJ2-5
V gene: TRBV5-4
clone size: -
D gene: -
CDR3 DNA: TGTGCCAGCAGCCTCACAGGGCCTCAAGAGACCCAGTACTTC
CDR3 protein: CASSLTGPQETQYF

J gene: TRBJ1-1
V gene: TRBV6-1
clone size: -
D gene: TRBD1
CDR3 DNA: TGTGCCAGCAGTAAAGGACAGGGGGGATTGAACACTGAAGCTTTCTTT
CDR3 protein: CASSKGQGGLNTEAFF

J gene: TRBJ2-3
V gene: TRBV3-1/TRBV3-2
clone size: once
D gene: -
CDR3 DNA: TGTGCCAGCAGCCAAGGACAAAATACGCAGTATTTT
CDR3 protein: CASSQGQNTQYF

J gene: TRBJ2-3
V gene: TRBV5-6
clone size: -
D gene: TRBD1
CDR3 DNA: TGTGCCAGCAGCTTGACCGGACAGGGGGCTGCAGATACGCAGTATTTT
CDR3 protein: CASSLTGQGAADTQYF

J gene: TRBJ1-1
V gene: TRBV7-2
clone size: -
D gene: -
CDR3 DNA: TGTGCCAGCAGCTTACAGGGTTCGACTGAAGCTTTCTTT
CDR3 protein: CASSLQGSTEAFF

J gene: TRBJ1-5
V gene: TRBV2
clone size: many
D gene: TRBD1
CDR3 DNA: TGTGCCAGCAGCCCCGGGACAGGGAATCAGCCCCAGCATTTT
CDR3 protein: CASSPGTGNQPQHF

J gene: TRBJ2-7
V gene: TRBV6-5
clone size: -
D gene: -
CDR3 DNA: TGTGCCAGCAGTTACCTAGGGGGGGTGAGCTACGAGCAGTACTTC
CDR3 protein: CASSYLGGVSYEQYF

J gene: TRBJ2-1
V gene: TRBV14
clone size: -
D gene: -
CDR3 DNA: TGTGCCAGCAGCCAAGACAGTAATCAACAGTTCTTC
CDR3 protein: CASSQDSNQQFF

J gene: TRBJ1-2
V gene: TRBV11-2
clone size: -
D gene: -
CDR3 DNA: TGTGCCAGCAGCTCGGGATTCCACTATGGCTACACCTTC
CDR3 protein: CASSSGFHYGYTF

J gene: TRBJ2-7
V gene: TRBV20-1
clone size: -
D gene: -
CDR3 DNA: TGCAGTGCTAGTGACCCACAGACCTCCTACGAGCAGTACTTC
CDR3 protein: CSASDPQTSYEQYF

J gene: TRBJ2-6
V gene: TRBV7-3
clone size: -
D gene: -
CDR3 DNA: TGTGCCAGCAGCTTGGCGAGGTCTGGGGCCAACGTCCTGACTTTC
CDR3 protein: CASSLARSGANVLTF

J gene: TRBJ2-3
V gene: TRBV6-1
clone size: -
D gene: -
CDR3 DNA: TGTGCCAGCAGTGAGAATAGCCGGAAAGATACGCAGTATTTT
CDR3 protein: CASSENSRKDTQYF

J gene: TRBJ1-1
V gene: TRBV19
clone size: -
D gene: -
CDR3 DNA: TGTGCCAGTAGTACCCAGGGAAGGGGCACTGAAGCTTTCTTT
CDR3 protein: CASSTQGRGTEAFF